A selection of T cell receptor beta chains follows, all from one sample in a study of T cell changes during pregnancy in multiple sclerosis. Repertoires were generated with immunoSEQ multiplex PCR, while TCRdb's copy carries only in-frame clones and drops some. The data show about 89,000 clones, about 93% seen once. This specimen was peripheral blood, taken in the third trimester of pregnancy. The receptors originated from a female donor with multiple sclerosis, enrolled in a pregnancy study. Each CDR3 is given with its conserved first and last residue. A D gene is named only where the DNA matches it firmly. Clone size appears in some rows only: once, few, many, or a class for an expanded clone.

j_call: TRBJ2-4; v_call: TRBV4-3; d_call: .; clone_size: once; cdr3_aa: CASSQGSGGSSFIQYF; cdr3_nt: TGCGCCAGCAGCCAAGGATCGGGCGGGTCTTCCTTCATTCAGTACTTC
j_call: TRBJ2-2; v_call: TRBV16; d_call: TRBD2; clone_size: .; cdr3_aa: CASRPGLADTGELFF; cdr3_nt: TGTGCCAGCCGGCCGGGACTAGCGGACACCGGGGAGCTGTTTTTT
j_call: TRBJ1-5; v_call: TRBV19; d_call: TRBD1; clone_size: .; cdr3_aa: CASSITQGGNQPQHF; cdr3_nt: TGTGCCAGTAGTATAACGCAGGGGGGCAATCAGCCCCAGCATTTT
j_call: TRBJ1-2; v_call: TRBV5-5; d_call: .; clone_size: .; cdr3_aa: CASSFLRQPYNYGYTF; cdr3_nt: TGTGCCAGCAGCTTCCTGCGGCAGCCGTATAACTATGGCTACACCTTC
j_call: TRBJ1-1; v_call: TRBV4-1; d_call: TRBD1; clone_size: .; cdr3_aa: CASSPRQGHTEAFF; cdr3_nt: TGCGCCAGCAGCCCCAGACAGGGACACACTGAAGCTTTCTTT
j_call: TRBJ1-1; v_call: TRBV5-6; d_call: TRBD1; clone_size: .; cdr3_aa: CASSLDPGGAFF; cdr3_nt: TGTGCCAGCAGCTTGGATCCAGGGGGCGCTTTCTTT
j_call: TRBJ1-5; v_call: TRBV30; d_call: .; clone_size: .; cdr3_aa: CAWSGEGHQPQHF; cdr3_nt: TGTGCCTGGAGTGGGGAGGGCCATCAGCCCCAGCATTTT
j_call: TRBJ2-1; v_call: TRBV19; d_call: TRBD2; clone_size: .; cdr3_aa: CASSIVPLAGGSEQFF; cdr3_nt: TGTGCCAGTAGTATAGTCCCACTAGCGGGAGGATCCGAGCAGTTCTTC
j_call: TRBJ2-5; v_call: TRBV7-6; d_call: .; clone_size: .; cdr3_aa: CASRASALETQYF; cdr3_nt: TGTGCCAGCAGGGCCAGCGCCCTAGAGACCCAGTACTTC
j_call: TRBJ1-1; v_call: TRBV5-1; d_call: .; clone_size: .; cdr3_aa: CASSSSAATGLNTEAFF; cdr3_nt: TGCGCCAGCAGCTCCAGTGCCGCGACAGGCCTGAACACTGAAGCTTTCTTT
j_call: TRBJ2-1; v_call: TRBV7-3; d_call: .; clone_size: .; cdr3_aa: CASSPDRGSYNEQFF; cdr3_nt: TGTGCCAGCAGCCCGGACAGAGGCTCCTACAATGAGCAGTTCTTC
j_call: TRBJ1-1; v_call: TRBV7-9; d_call: TRBD1; clone_size: .; cdr3_aa: CASSSRQGGTEAFF; cdr3_nt: TGTGCCAGCAGCTCCCGACAGGGCGGCACTGAAGCTTTCTTT
j_call: TRBJ1-2; v_call: TRBV6-1; d_call: TRBD1; clone_size: .; cdr3_aa: CASSLDRVNYDYTF; cdr3_nt: TGTGCCAGCAGTTTAGACAGGGTTAACTATGACTACACCTTC
j_call: TRBJ2-1; v_call: TRBV10-1; d_call: TRBD2; clone_size: .; cdr3_aa: CASSEPTSFREQFF; cdr3_nt: TGCGCCAGCAGTGAACCGACTAGCTTCCGTGAGCAGTTCTTC
j_call: TRBJ2-7; v_call: TRBV4-1; d_call: TRBD2; clone_size: .; cdr3_aa: CASSQGLAGMISYEQYF; cdr3_nt: TGCGCCAGCAGCCAAGGACTAGCGGGAATGATCTCCTACGAGCAGTACTTC
j_call: TRBJ1-4; v_call: TRBV6-6; d_call: .; clone_size: .; cdr3_aa: CASSYSMSGDEKLFF; cdr3_nt: TGTGCCAGCAGTTACTCGATGTCGGGGGACGAAAAACTGTTTTTT
j_call: TRBJ2-1; v_call: TRBV18; d_call: TRBD2; clone_size: .; cdr3_aa: CASSPGLAVNNEQFF; cdr3_nt: TGTGCCAGCTCACCGGGACTAGCGGTGAACAATGAGCAGTTCTTC